This paragraph reports one T cell receptor beta chain. These data come from a study of CD8 T cells in Susac syndrome. CDR3 size: 14 residues. The V gene lost 0 bases and the J gene lost 4 bases, with 10 bases spanning the gap. Germline CDR1 is MGHRA and CDR2 is YSYEKL. Reverse transcription of roughly 0.5 to 1 ug RNA was carried out with random hexamers. TCRdb itself ran the immunoSEQ multiplex PCR reads through MiXCR, one entry per CDR3 protein. The profile covers about 60,000 distinct CDR3 sequences, with 85% to 95% appearing a single time and about 0.21% taken by the ten largest. Sequenced: CD8+ T cells from PBMCs. The chain recombines TRBV4-1 with TRBJ2-7; D perhaps matches TRBD2 (5 bases). The sequence came from a human donor in good health. The CDR3 DNA reads TGCGCCAGCAGCCAAGATCGAGGAGGTTACGAGCAGTACTTC. This codes for CASSQDRGGYEQYF.